What follows are 6 T cell receptor beta chains derived from one specimen sequenced in a study of CD8 T cells in Susac syndrome. cDNA came from about 0.5 to 1 ug RNA primed by random hexamers. TCRdb re-derived calls from the immunoSEQ multiplex PCR reads in MiXCR, one entry per CDR3 protein. This table has 160,000 or so distinct CDR3 sequences, 85% to 95% appearing once. Specimen: CD4+ T cells from PBMCs. The receptors come from a human donor in good health.

The V gene is TRBV29-1, the J gene TRBJ2-5; D uncertain. The CDR3 is 13 amino acids. Trimming took 3 bases from V and 5 from J, leaving 13 bases between them. Germline CDR1 SQVTM, CDR2 ANQGSEA. The chain's CDR3 is CSVEVVSRETQYF. CDR3 DNA sequence: TGCAGCGTTGAGGTAGTCTCCCGGGAGACCCAGTACTTC.

The genes are TRBV2 and TRBJ2-3, with TRBD2 identical over 8 bases. From germline, CDR1 is SNHLY and CDR2 FYNNEI. There are 14 residues in the CDR3. V shed 7 bases and J 0 bases; nucleotides not matched to a gene: 3. The CDR3 DNA sequence: TGTGCCAGCACCGGGGGGGCTAGCACAGATACGCAGTATTTT. Protein product: CASTGGASTDTQYF.

The gene calls are TRBV3-1 and TRBJ1-1, with D hard to call. CDR3 size: 13 residues. V was pared by 4 bases and J by 0 bases, with 6 bases between. Germline values: CDR1 LGHDT, CDR2 YNNKEL (reference sequence). The chain's CDR3 is CASSPNLNTEAFF. The DNA of the CDR3 is TGTGCCAGCAGCCCAAACCTGAACACTGAAGCTTTCTTT.

This clonotype was observed a single time. The gene calls are TRBV29-1 and TRBJ2-7, with 8 bases aligning to TRBD1. Unmatched junction bases numbered 6, after V lost 4 bases and J lost 4 bases. The CDR3 is made up of 13 amino acids. Germline assignment: CDR1 SQVTM and CDR2 ANQGSEA. The DNA for the CDR3 is TGCAGCGTTGTAGGACAGGGACTTTACGAGCAGTACTTC. Protein sequence: CSVVGQGLYEQYF.

J is TRBJ2-6 and V is TRBV27; D not resolved. The V and J ends lost 3 bases and 4 bases respectively, with 13 bases between them. The germline gives CDR1 MNHEY, CDR2 SMNVEV (reference sequence). There are 16 residues in the CDR3. The CDR3 is CASSLNSSPGANVLTF. CDR3 DNA: TGTGCCAGCAGTTTGAACAGCTCCCCCGGGGCCAACGTCCTGACTTTC.

This chain joins TRBV5-1 and TRBJ2-6; D not certain. V was pared by 5 bases and J by 2 bases, with 5 bases between. The CDR3 totals 13 residues. Looked up from germline, CDR1 is SGHRS and CDR2 is YFSETQ. The DNA for the CDR3 is TGCGCCAGCAGGGAGCCTGGGGCCAACGTCCTGACTTTC. Encoded protein: CASREPGANVLTF. Complete variable domain (other parts from reference TRBV5-1 and TRBJ2-6): KAGVTQTPRYLIKTRGQQVTLSCSPISGHRSVSWYQQTPGQGLQFLFEYFSETQRNKGNFPGRFSGRQFSNSRSEMNVSTLELGDSALYLCASREPGANVLTFGAGSRLTVL.